This T cell receptor (beta chain) was sequenced for a study of shared clonotypes between healthy human individuals. Across the study: Each donor's CD4 naive and CD4 memory cells filled three plates apiece, CD8 naive two, and CD8 memory one.

Each donor was a Caucasian adult residing in Nashville, Tennessee. On this clone: A much larger clone differs by one base, so this may be a read error.

The V end lost 5 bases, the J end lost 2 bases, and 4 bases lay between the germline ends. The CDR3 loop spans 11 amino acids. CDR1 is SGHNT and CDR2 is YENEEA in the germline V gene. At the deep level, the assay was run. Source study methods: Junction-only immunoSEQ sequences carried no quality scores, so filtering differed. Libraries were prepared by immunoSEQ multiplex PCR; TCRdb keeps only in-frame clonotypes and omits some of them. V and J calls and clone size are those listed in that table; D and trimming were worked out from the DNA. This table has some 2,000,000 clones, approximately 94% appearing once.

The sequence came from a man younger than 35 in good health. Sequenced sample: naive CD4+ T cells sorted from blood. As to subset: CD45RA+ positively selected. This chain links TRBV11-3 with TRBJ2-7; D is undetermined. Here the CDR3 DNA reads TGTGCCAGCAGCCTGGCCTACGAGCAGTACTTC. As protein: CASSLAYEQYF.